A selection of T cell receptor beta chains follows, all from one sample in a study of shared clonotypes between healthy human individuals. Sequencing was performed with immunoSEQ multiplex PCR; in TCRdb, only in-frame clones are kept and a portion is missing. The sample lists roughly 1,800,000 clones, approximately 95% occurring once. The sequencing sample was made of naive CD8+ T cells sorted from blood. The receptors here all came from a man between 18 and 35 years old in good health. Each CDR3 is given with its conserved first and last residue. The order of the fields is J gene, clone size, V gene, D gene, CDR3 DNA, CDR3 protein. D genes are given only for firm matches. Clone size is given for some rows only: seen once, a few or many times, or a class if the clone is expanded.

TRBJ2-1 - TRBV5-6 TRBD2 TGTGCCAGCAGCGAAACTGGGACTAGCGGGAAGTACAATGAGCAGTTCTTC CASSETGTSGKYNEQFF
TRBJ1-1 once TRBV29-1 - TGCAGCGTCGGATTCGGGGGTGGCACTGAAGCTTTCTTT CSVGFGGGTEAFF
TRBJ2-3 - TRBV27 - TGTGCCAGCAGTTCCTGGACTACCGGCAGTGCAGATACGCAGTATTTT CASSSWTTGSADTQYF
TRBJ1-1 - TRBV27 - TGTGCCAGCAGTTCTTCAGGGAACACTGAAGCTTTCTTT CASSSSGNTEAFF
TRBJ2-2 once TRBV18 - TGTGCCAGCTCACACGACGGGAACACCGGGGAGCTGTTTTTT CASSHDGNTGELFF
TRBJ2-1 - TRBV18 - TGTGCCAGCTCACCAATCTTACCCGAGGTGGACAATGAGCAGTTCTTC CASSPILPEVDNEQFF
TRBJ2-2 - TRBV9 - TGTGCTAGCAGCGTAGTTAAGGAACCGACGAACACCGGGGAGCTGTTTTTT CASSVVKEPTNTGELFF
TRBJ2-5 - TRBV27 - TGTGCCAGCAGACCCGGACACCCTCAAGAGACCCAGTACTTC CASRPGHPQETQYF
TRBJ1-2 - TRBV30 - TGTGCCTGGGGAGATGGCTACACCTTC CAWGDGYTF
TRBJ1-3 - TRBV7-2 - TGTGCCAGCAGCTTAGATCGGAGCTCTGGAAACACCATATATTTT CASSLDRSSGNTIYF
TRBJ2-7 - TRBV30 - TGTGCATTAGACCTGGGGTCCCCCTACGAGCAGTACTTC CALDLGSPYEQYF
TRBJ2-7 - TRBV6-5 TRBD1 TGTGCCAGCAGCCTCGGAGGACAGGGCGGCTACGAGCAGTACTTC CASSLGGQGGYEQYF
TRBJ2-6 - TRBV4-3 - TGCGCCAGCAGCCAAGAACCCTATGAGGCTGGGGCCAACGTCCTGACTTTC CASSQEPYEAGANVLTF
TRBJ2-3 - TRBV7-6 TRBD2 TGTGCCAGCAGCTTAGGACTAGCGAGCCCTGGGGAGCAGTATTTT CASSLGLASPGEQYF
TRBJ1-1 - TRBV4-1 - TGCGCCAGCAGCCAAGAAGGAGGGGGTAGCACTGAAGCTTTCTTT CASSQEGGGSTEAFF
TRBJ2-1 - TRBV30 TRBD1 TGTGCCTGGAGTGTAGGGCAGGGGGCGGTCTACAATGAGCAGTTCTTC CAWSVGQGAVYNEQFF
TRBJ1-1 - TRBV5-1 - TGCGCCAGCAGCTCGATGTTGGAAGGGAACACTGAAGCTTTCTTT CASSSMLEGNTEAFF
TRBJ2-7 - TRBV7-9 - TGTGCCAGCAGCTTTAACGACGGGGATTACAGCTCCTACGAGCAGTACTTC CASSFNDGDYSSYEQYF
TRBJ2-5 - TRBV27 TRBD2 TGTGCCAGCAGTCCCGTACTAGCGGGGGGGCCAGAGACCCAGTACTTC CASSPVLAGGPETQYF
TRBJ1-3 once TRBV18 - TGTGCCAGCTCACCTGAGGGGGGCCCTTATTCTGGAAACACCATATATTTT CASSPEGGPYSGNTIYF
TRBJ2-1 - TRBV27 - TGTGCCAGCAGTTTCGGGGATGAGCAGTTCTTC CASSFGDEQFF
TRBJ2-1 - TRBV29-1 TRBD2 TGCAGCGTTGAAGGACTAGCGGGGGGTTCCTACAATGAGCAGTTCTTC CSVEGLAGGSYNEQFF
TRBJ2-2 - TRBV27 - TGTGCCAGCAGTTTCCGCCAGTTTTCCGGGGAGCTGTTTTTT CASSFRQFSGELFF
TRBJ2-1 - TRBV13 - TGTGCCAGCAGCTTAGGAAGCGGGTACTCCTACAATGAGCAGTTCTTC CASSLGSGYSYNEQFF
TRBJ1-6 - TRBV27 - TGTGCCAGCAGTTTATCCGGGGATTCACCCCTCCACTTT CASSLSGDSPLHF
TRBJ2-1 - TRBV7-6 - TGTGCCAGCAGTCCCGGTCCCAGCAATGAGCAGTTCTTC CASSPGPSNEQFF
TRBJ1-2 - TRBV27 - TGTGCCACCGGAACACCCTACAGAAACCATGGCTACACCTTC CATGTPYRNHGYTF
TRBJ2-7 - TRBV5-1 - TGCGCCAGCAGCCTGTTGGCAGGGGTTTCCTCCTACGAGCAGTACTTC CASSLLAGVSSYEQYF
TRBJ1-6 - TRBV19 - TGTGCCAGTAGTATAGAAGAGGGGGTGGCTTCACCCCTCCACTTT CASSIEEGVASPLHF
TRBJ1-1 once TRBV4-2 TRBD1 TGTGCCAGCAGCCACGTTGGGACAGGGGGAACGTACACTGAAGCTTTCTTT CASSHVGTGGTYTEAFF
TRBJ1-1 - TRBV4-1 - TGCGCCAGCAGCCTGCCTCAGATGAGGACTGAAGCTTTCTTT CASSLPQMRTEAFF
TRBJ2-7 once TRBV13 - TGTGCCAGCAGCTCGACAGTGCCCTACGAGCAGTACTTC CASSSTVPYEQYF
TRBJ1-5 - TRBV27 TRBD1 TGTGCCAGCAGTACCGGACAGGGAAGCAATCAGCCCCAGCATTTT CASSTGQGSNQPQHF
TRBJ1-4 - TRBV2 - TGTGCCAGCAGATCCTTATGGGGTGGGGGACCTAATGAAAAACTGTTTTTT CASRSLWGGGPNEKLFF
TRBJ1-1 - TRBV10-1 TRBD1 TGCGCCAGCAGTGATCCGTCAGGGGGGAACACTGAAGCTTTCTTT CASSDPSGGNTEAFF
TRBJ2-2 - TRBV7-3 - TGTGCCAGCAGCTTAATAGGGTTCGGGGAGCTGTTTTTT CASSLIGFGELFF
TRBJ2-7 - TRBV11-2 - TGTGCCAGCAGCTTAGCCAGCGTCTACGAGCAGTACTTC CASSLASVYEQYF
TRBJ2-5 - TRBV7-8 TRBD2 TGTGCCAGCAGCTTAGTGGGCCCGGGGGGGCAAGAGACCCAGTACTTC CASSLVGPGGQETQYF
TRBJ2-7 - TRBV7-9 - TGTGCCAGCAGCTTAACGACTGCCTACGAGCAGTACTTC CASSLTTAYEQYF
TRBJ2-7 - TRBV27 TRBD2 TGTGCCAGCAGTTGGGGAGGGATGGGGTACGAGCAGTACTTC CASSWGGMGYEQYF
TRBJ2-7 - TRBV11-2 TRBD1 TGTGCCAGCAGCCCGAGCGACAGGGCCTCCTACGAGCAGTACTTC CASSPSDRASYEQYF
TRBJ2-7 - TRBV7-2 - TGTGCCAGCAGCTTAACCGAATACTACGAGCAGTACTTC CASSLTEYYEQYF
TRBJ1-1 - TRBV5-1 - TGCGCCAGCAGCTCCCATATAGGGGGGGGCAACACTGAAGCTTTCTTT CASSSHIGGGNTEAFF
TRBJ2-5 - TRBV10-3 - TGTGCCATCAGTCGCGATGGAGAGACCCAGTACTTC CAISRDGETQYF
TRBJ2-2 - TRBV5-6 - - CASSSFGAGELFF
TRBJ2-7 - TRBV6-1 - TGTGCCAGCAGTGAGGACAGCTCCTACGAGCAGTACTTC CASSEDSSYEQYF
TRBJ2-5 once TRBV5-3 - TGTGCCAGAAGCCCCGGGGAGACCCAGTACTTC CARSPGETQYF
TRBJ2-7 once TRBV27 - TGTGCCAGCAGTTTATCAGGTGGCTACGAGCAGTACTTC CASSLSGGYEQYF
TRBJ2-7 - TRBV7-6 - TGTGCCAGCAGCTTAGAAGACACACTCTACGAGCAGTACTTC CASSLEDTLYEQYF
TRBJ2-5 - TRBV7-9 - TGTGCCAGCAGCTTAACAGGAACCCAAGAGACCCAGTACTTC CASSLTGTQETQYF